This T cell receptor (beta chain) was sequenced for a study of CD8+ T cells in alopecia areata. cDNA reverse transcribed from extracted RNA served as the sequencing template. The data were produced by immunoSEQ multiplex PCR, yet TCRdb's version contains in-frame clones alone and is incomplete. The sample includes more than 200,000 clones, 66% of them seen just once. Trimming left V 2 bases short and J 4 bases short, with 10 bases between. The CDR3 extends over 14 amino acids. The V gene's germline CDR1 is LGHNT and CDR2 FRNRAP. This clone has only a few counts. The same CDR3 arises from other DNA sequences in this sample as well. Treatment noted: oral pan-JAK inhibitor, 5-10 mg twice daily.

This TCR came from a human donor with alopecia areata. The sequences come from CD4+ T cells sorted from blood, collected at approximately week 42, from a patient treated with tofacitinib. The chain combines TRBV12-5 with TRBJ2-3; D is ambiguous. The CDR3 DNA follows: TGTGCTAGTGGTTTGAGTCGTCTTTCAGATACGCAGTATTTT. Protein sequence: CASGLSRLSDTQYF.